This is a list of T cell receptor beta chains from one sample in a study of relationships among human T cell subsets. TCRdb re-analysed the multiplex PCR reads in MiXCR, keeping a single row per CDR3 protein. Seen here are 13,000 or so distinct CDR3 sequences, over 60% observed once, and the top ten hold 25% to 30%. The sample comprised CD4+ Th1 cells sorted from blood. The receptors stem from a man aged 40-50 years in good health. Both conserved end residues are part of each CDR3. Fields, in order: CDR3 DNA, CDR3 protein, D gene, clone size, CDR3 length, V gene, J gene. The D gene is left open where the match is weak. The size of a clone is reported for some rows only, either as once, few or many, or as a class for expanded clones.

TGTGCCAGCAGTCGCCCACAAGGAGCGGCAGATACGCAGTATTTT	CASSRPQGAADTQYF	.	.	15	TRBV12-3/TRBV12-4	TRBJ2-3
TGTGCCATTACCCCGCATGGTTTATATGGCTACACCTTC	CAITPHGLYGYTF	.	.	13	TRBV6-6	TRBJ1-2
TGCAGTGCTAGGGGGGGCAGGGGTGACACTGAAGCTTTCTTT	CSARGGRGDTEAFF	.	.	14	TRBV20-1	TRBJ1-1
TGTGCCAGCAGCGAGGGGGACACTGAAGCTTTCTTT	CASSEGDTEAFF	.	few	12	TRBV11-1	TRBJ1-1
TGTGCCAGCAGTTACCTTACGGCTGGAAACACCATATATTTT	CASSYLTAGNTIYF	.	.	14	TRBV6-6	TRBJ1-3
TGTGCCAGCAGAAATAGCGGGGTCCAAGAGACCCAGTACTTC	CASRNSGVQETQYF	TRBD2	.	14	TRBV28	TRBJ2-5
TGTGCCAGCAGACCTCCGACGGCACTAGGGCAAGAGACCCAGTACTTC	CASRPPTALGQETQYF	.	.	16	TRBV28	TRBJ2-5
TGTGCCAGCAGCCAAGAATTGTCTAGCGAAAAACTGTTTTTT	CASSQELSSEKLFF	.	.	14	TRBV4-2	TRBJ1-4
TGTGCCAGCAGCTTAGGGCTAGCGGGAGGGCCGGATACGCAGTATTTT	CASSLGLAGGPDTQYF	TRBD2	once	16	TRBV11-2	TRBJ2-3
TGTGCCAGCAGATTCGGCAGTAGCAATCAGCCCCAGCATTTT	CASRFGSSNQPQHF	.	.	14	TRBV12-3/TRBV12-4	TRBJ1-5
TGCAGCGTTGAGCGGACAGGCCTGAACACTGAAGCTTTCTTT	CSVERTGLNTEAFF	TRBD1	.	14	TRBV29-1	TRBJ1-1
TGTGCCACCTCTACAGACTTAACTAGCACAGATACGCAGTATTTT	CATSTDLTSTDTQYF	.	few	15	TRBV10-3	TRBJ2-3
TGTGCCAGCGGGGGGCCGCGGAATGAGCAGTTCTTC	CASGGPRNEQFF	.	.	12	TRBV28	TRBJ2-1
TGTGCCAGCAGCCCCCTGGCGGGAGAAGAGACCCAGTACTTC	CASSPLAGEETQYF	TRBD2	once	14	TRBV11-2	TRBJ2-5
TGTGCCAGCAGTTCGGGGGGATCAGGCCAAGAGACCCAGTACTTC	CASSSGGSGQETQYF	TRBD2	.	15	TRBV12-3/TRBV12-4	TRBJ2-5
TGTGCCACCAGCAGATCTCGGGACACCGGGGAGCTGTTTTTT	CATSRSRDTGELFF	.	.	14	TRBV15	TRBJ2-2
TGTGCCTGGACCCCTCTAGGGGATGAGCAGTTCTTC	CAWTPLGDEQFF	.	.	12	TRBV30	TRBJ2-1
TGCACCAGCAGCCAAGATCCGTCAGTAGGGTACTTC	CTSSQDPSVGYF	.	few	12	TRBV1	TRBJ2-5
TGTGCCAGCAGTTTAGGGACTAGCGGCAACAATGAGCAGTTCTTC	CASSLGTSGNNEQFF	TRBD2	few	15	TRBV27	TRBJ2-1
TGTGCCTGGGGCGTACAGGGATATCAGCCCCAGCATTTT	CAWGVQGYQPQHF	.	once	13	TRBV30	TRBJ1-5
TGCAGTGCTAGACCGCTCCTCGTCCCCTATGAGCAGTTCTTC	CSARPLLVPYEQFF	.	.	14	TRBV20-1	TRBJ2-1
TGTGCCAGCAGTCTCACGTACCGGGGGACAGGGGGCTCTAGGGCCTATGGCTACACCTTC	CASSLTYRGTGGSRAYGYTF	TRBD1	.	20	TRBV28	TRBJ1-2
TGTGCCAGCAGCTTAGGACTACCCCGGAGAGATACGCAGTATTTT	CASSLGLPRRDTQYF	.	once	15	TRBV7-9	TRBJ2-3
TGTGCCAGCAGTTCCCAGGACAGGGGCCTAGCCTATACGCAGTATTTT	CASSSQDRGLAYTQYF	TRBD1	.	16	TRBV6-6	TRBJ2-3
TGTGCCATCAGCCGTGACAGTACAAACACTGAAGCTTTCTTT	CAISRDSTNTEAFF	.	.	14	TRBV10-3	TRBJ1-1
TGTGCCAGCAGCTTAGTAGGGACAGCCGGGGAGACCCAGTACTTC	CASSLVGTAGETQYF	TRBD1	.	15	TRBV7-2	TRBJ2-5
TGTGCCAGCAGCTTGGGCCAGAGCAATTCACCCCTCCACTTT	CASSLGQSNSPLHF	.	few	14	TRBV11-2	TRBJ1-6
TGTGCCACCGGGGCCTCCCCGGGGTACGAGCAGTACTTC	CATGASPGYEQYF	.	.	13	TRBV27	TRBJ2-7
TGTGCCAGCAATAGGGAGGGCTATGGCTACACCTTC	CASNREGYGYTF	.	.	12	TRBV2	TRBJ1-2
TGTGCCAGCAGCCGGGGACAGGGGAACACTGAAGCTTTCTTT	CASSRGQGNTEAFF	TRBD1	.	14	TRBV13	TRBJ1-1
TGTGCCACCGTCTTTTGGGGGACTGAAGCTTTCTTT	CATVFWGTEAFF	.	few	12	TRBV28	TRBJ1-1
TGTGCCAGCAGCGTAGTTTGGCGGGACGCTAGCACAGATACGCAGTATTTT	CASSVVWRDASTDTQYF	.	.	17	TRBV9	TRBJ2-3
TGTGCCAGCAGCCCGACTAGCGGGAGCCCTGAGCAGTTCTTC	CASSPTSGSPEQFF	TRBD2	.	14	TRBV7-9	TRBJ2-1
TGTGCCAGCAGGGCAGGGCCCGGGGAGCTGTTTTTT	CASRAGPGELFF	.	.	12	TRBV11-3	TRBJ2-2
TGTGCCAGCTCGCCTAGGGGATACGAGCAGTACTTC	CASSPRGYEQYF	.	.	12	TRBV18	TRBJ2-7
TGTGCCAGCACCCCTGGGGCCGCAGATACGCAGTATTTT	CASTPGAADTQYF	.	once	13	TRBV11-2	TRBJ2-3
TGCAGTGCCCGATCCCTAGCGGGAGGGCGAAGAGAAGAGACCCAGTACTTC	CSARSLAGGRREETQYF	TRBD2	.	17	TRBV20-1	TRBJ2-5
TGCGCCAGCAGGGGGACTAGGATCACAGATACGCAGTATTTT	CASRGTRITDTQYF	TRBD2	.	14	TRBV5-1	TRBJ2-3
TGTGCCAGCAGCCAGCTGAGGGCCGGCTACACCTTC	CASSQLRAGYTF	.	.	12	TRBV11-1	TRBJ1-2
TGTGCCAGCAGTTTATCACGGACAGGGGTAGGAGAGCAGTACTTC	CASSLSRTGVGEQYF	TRBD1	.	15	TRBV28	TRBJ2-7
TGTGCCAGCAGCTTAAGTGGGGCCCGAGGGGAGACCCAGTACTTC	CASSLSGARGETQYF	.	.	15	TRBV11-2	TRBJ2-5
TGTGCCAGCAGTCTAGCGGGACCTAGAGCCTACGAGCAGTACTTC	CASSLAGPRAYEQYF	TRBD2	.	15	TRBV28	TRBJ2-7
TGTGCCAGCAGCCCCGACACAAGCTCTGGAAACACCATATATTTT	CASSPDTSSGNTIYF	.	few	15	TRBV11-2	TRBJ1-3
TGTGCCAGCAGCTTCGCTAGCGGGATGGTCGGGGAGCTGTTTTTT	CASSFASGMVGELFF	TRBD2	.	15	TRBV7-9	TRBJ2-2
TGTGCCAGCAACAGGGGAAATCAGCCCCAGCATTTT	CASNRGNQPQHF	TRBD1	.	12	TRBV5-6	TRBJ1-5